These 24 T cell receptor beta chains came from one sample sequenced in a study of control samples from healthy donors and cancer patients. Sequencing used immunoSEQ multiplex PCR; TCRdb keeps in-frame clones, though not all of them. Counted here are 98,000 or so clones, roughly 90% occurring once; the ten biggest clones make up approximately 15%. The sample consisted of blood. The source of these receptors is a woman aged 70-85 years in good health.

J is TRBJ1-1 and V is TRBV6-5; the match to TRBD1 covers 7 bases. CDR3 length: 14 amino acids. With 6 bases clipped from V and 1 base from J, the junction kept 5 bases outside the gene matches. In germline, CDR1 is MNHEY, CDR2 SVGAGI. The CDR3 sequence is CASRGGQWNTEAFF. The DNA of the CDR3 is TGTGCCAGCAGGGGGGGACAGTGGAACACTGAAGCTTTCTTT.

The rearrangement uses TRBV6-5 and TRBJ2-1; perhaps TRBD1 as D (6 bases). Germline CDR1 MNHEY, CDR2 SVGAGI. The CDR3 spans 16 residues. Trimming removed 2 bases at V and 1 base at J, with 12 bases between. In DNA form, the CDR3 reads TGTGCCAGCAGTTACAACAGGGTTTCGTCCTACAATGAGCAGTTCTTC. It is translated as CASSYNRVSSYNEQFF.

This clone was seen once. This chain connects TRBV7-9 to TRBJ2-3; 10 bases fit TRBD1. The CDR3 length is 15 residues. CDR1 SEHNR and CDR2 FQNEAQ come from the germline V gene (reference sequence). V lost 5 bases and J lost 3; bases outside the gene matches: 5. The CDR3 region is CASSPGQGGTDTQYF. CDR3 nucleotide sequence: TGTGCCAGCAGCCCCGGACAGGGGGGAACAGATACGCAGTATTTT.

The chain carries TRBV2 and TRBJ1-5, with TRBD1 matching over 10 bases. V shed 7 bases, J shed 3 bases, and the junction held 6 bases outside the gene matches. CDR3 length equals 15 residues. CDR1 and CDR2 (germline): SNHLY, FYNNEI. For the CDR3, the DNA is TGTGCCAGCACTTTGGACAGGGGGTCCAATCAGCCCCAGCATTTT. Its protein product is CASTLDRGSNQPQHF.

The rearrangement uses TRBV4-3 and TRBJ2-5, with 14 nucleotides matching TRBD2. This CDR3 spans 16 amino acids. Germline assignment: CDR1 LGHNA and CDR2 YSLEER. The J segment lost 2 bases and the V segment lost 4 bases, leaving 3 bases of the junction unmatched. The CDR3 region is CASSLGLAGEQETQYF. CDR3 DNA sequence: TGCGCCAGCAGCCTGGGACTAGCGGGAGAACAAGAGACCCAGTACTTC.

This chain connects TRBV10-3 to TRBJ2-1; D is uncertain. CDR1 ENHRY and CDR2 SYGVKD come from the germline V gene. The length of the CDR3 is 13 residues. V shed 1 base and J shed 7 bases, with 8 bases lying between them. In DNA form, the CDR3 reads TGTGCCATCAGTGAGTTACCGGCGAATGAGCAGTTCTTC. Its protein product is CAISELPANEQFF.

The chain links TRBV9 to TRBJ1-2, with a possible D match to TRBD1 (5 bases). Between the trimmed V and J ends, which lost 3 bases and 4 bases, there was a span of 13 bases. The CDR3 runs to 14 residues. Germline V gene sequence: CDR1 SGDLS, CDR2 YYNGEE. CDR3: CASSADSPSYGYTF. Written as DNA, the CDR3 is TGTGCCAGCAGCGCCGACAGCCCTTCCTATGGCTACACCTTC.

This clone appeared once. The rearrangement links TRBV7-8 to TRBJ2-7; the match to TRBD1 covers 8 bases. CDR1 is SGHVS, CDR2 FQNEAQ, per germline. The CDR3 runs to 16 residues. Trimming took 3 bases from V and 3 from J; bases not matched to a gene: 10. Here the CDR3 DNA reads TGTGCCAGCAGCTTGGCCACTGCCGGGACAGGCTACGAGCAGTACTTC. Protein: CASSLATAGTGYEQYF.

This chain joins TRBV7-6 and TRBJ2-2, with D possibly TRBD1 on 5 matching bases. The germline gives CDR1 SGHVS, CDR2 FNYEAQ. CDR3 size: 17 residues. Trimming left V 1 base short and J 4 bases short, with 16 bases between. Written as DNA, the CDR3 is TGTGCCAGCAGCTTAGTCGGTCCCCAGGGTTCCACCGGGGAGCTGTTTTTT. Protein: CASSLVGPQGSTGELFF. The complete variable domain, with remaining parts taken from reference TRBV7-6 and TRBJ2-2, reads GAGVSQSPRYKVTKRGQDVALRCDPISGHVSLYWYRQALGQGPEFLTYFNYEAQQDKSGLPNDRFSAERPEGSISTLTIQRTEQRDSAMYRCASSLVGPQGSTGELFFGEGSRLTVL.

As for this clone: Its ends do not fully match the called genes, so a read error is possible. This sequence joins TRBV3-1 (or the pseudogene TRBV3-2) and TRBJ1-4; a weak D match, TRBD1 (6 bases). Per germline, CDR1 LGHDT and CDR2 YNNKEL (reference sequence). The CDR3 is made up of 15 amino acids. Here the CDR3 reads CASRQEGATNEKLFF. CDR3 nucleotides: TGTGCCAGCAGACAAGAGGGGGCAACTAATGAAAAACTGTTTTTT.

The rearrangement uses TRBV30 and TRBJ1-2; D is undetermined. CDR1 and CDR2 from the germline V gene are GTSNPN and SVGIG (reference sequence). This CDR3 is 13 amino acids long. V lost 2 bases, J lost 4 bases, and 11 bases lay in between. CDR3 region: CAWSTGPIYGYTF. The CDR3 region has the DNA TGTGCCTGGAGTACTGGACCGATCTATGGCTACACCTTC.

The rearrangement uses TRBV30 and TRBJ1-2; tentative D call: TRBD1 (6 bases). The CDR3 totals 15 residues. Trimming removed 5 bases at V and 0 bases at J, with 16 bases between. Germline CDR1 is GTSNPN and CDR2 is SVGIG (reference sequence). The CDR3, as DNA: TGTGCCTGGTCGGCAGGGGTGATAGCTAACTATGGCTACACCTTC. Encoded protein: CAWSAGVIANYGYTF.

The rearrangement joins TRBV20-1 to TRBJ1-1, with unresolved D. The CDR3 runs 13 residues. Germline V CDR1 and CDR2: DFQATT, SNEGSKA (reference sequence). The V gene lost 3 bases and the J gene lost 5 bases, with 13 bases spanning the gap. The CDR3 here is CSASYPERTEAFF. CDR3 coding DNA: TGCAGTGCTAGTTACCCCGAGAGGACTGAAGCTTTCTTT.

The chain joins TRBV3-1 (or the pseudogene TRBV3-2) to TRBJ1-5, with D hard to call. The germline CDR1 and CDR2 sequences are LGHDT and YNNKEL (reference sequence). V lost 2 bases, J lost 3 bases, and 5 bases lay in between. The CDR3 is 13 residues long. CDR3 amino acids: CASSQMSNQPQHF. DNA of the CDR3: TGTGCCAGCAGCCAAATGTCCAATCAGCCCCAGCATTTT.

V is TRBV3-1 (or the pseudogene TRBV3-2) and J is TRBJ2-7; 7 bases align to TRBD1. CDR1 is LGHDT, CDR2 YNNKEL, per germline (reference sequence). This CDR3 has 16 amino acids. Trimming cost V 1 base and J 3 bases; bases outside gene matches: 9. The CDR3 nucleotides read TGTGCCAGCAGCCAAGTCGGCACCTGGGACAGCTACGAGCAGTACTTC. Translation gives CASSQVGTWDSYEQYF.

This chain connects TRBV4-3 to TRBJ2-7; 9 positions match TRBD1. In germline, CDR1 is LGHNA, CDR2 YSLEER. This CDR3 is built from 15 residues. With V trimmed by 0 bases and J by 6 bases, 6 bases remained unmatched. CDR3 residues: CASSQDFGTGSEQYF. The CDR3 DNA reads TGCGCCAGCAGCCAAGATTTCGGGACAGGGAGCGAGCAGTACTTC.

The chain recombines TRBV5-1 with TRBJ1-1, with TRBD1 identical over 9 bases. CDR3 size: 16 residues. Germline V CDR1 and CDR2: SGHRS, YFSETQ. V dropped 0 bases and J dropped 0; count of bases not matched to a gene: 3. For the CDR3, the DNA is TGCGCCAGCAGCTTGGGGACAGGGGTCTTGAACACTGAAGCTTTCTTT. Protein: CASSLGTGVLNTEAFF.

V usage is TRBV6-5 and J usage is TRBJ2-7; the match to TRBD2 covers 11 bases. Germline lookup yields CDR1 MNHEY and CDR2 SVGAGI. The CDR3 sequence is 15 residues long. V lost 6 bases and J lost 2; bases outside the gene matches: 6. The CDR3 coding sequence is TGTGCCAGCAGCGTTAGCGGGGGGGCCCCCTACGAGCAGTACTTC. This gives the protein CASSVSGGAPYEQYF.

This chain uses TRBV6-2 or TRBV6-3 with TRBJ2-3; TRBD2 might be the D (6 bases). Per the germline V gene, CDR1 is MNHEY and CDR2 is SVGEGT. The germline V and J ends were trimmed by 4 bases and 8 bases, with 13 bases remaining between them. The CDR3 has 13 amino acids. CDR3 protein: CASSSPAGGTQYF. The CDR3 nucleotides are TGTGCCAGCAGTTCCCCCGCCGGGGGTACGCAGTATTTT.

V usage is TRBV7-8 and J usage is TRBJ1-1, with D hard to call. The CDR3 consists of 13 residues. Germline values: CDR1 SGHVS, CDR2 FQNEAQ. V was pared by 3 bases and J by 0 bases, with 5 bases between. The CDR3, as DNA: TGTGCCAGCAGCTTGAAAGTGAACACTGAAGCTTTCTTT. Its translation is CASSLKVNTEAFF.

The rearrangement links TRBV2 to TRBJ2-1, with TRBD2 matching over 10 bases. The ends lost 3 bases at V and 7 bases at J; junction bases unmatched: 9. The germline CDR1 and CDR2 sequences are SNHLY and FYNNEI. CDR3 length: 16 amino acids. This chain's CDR3 is CASSDIGTSVGNEQFF. In DNA, the CDR3 is TGTGCCAGCAGTGATATCGGGACTAGCGTCGGGAATGAGCAGTTCTTC.

The chain is built from TRBV28 and TRBJ2-7, with 8 bases lining up with TRBD1. Germline CDR1 MDHEN, CDR2 SYDVKM. The trim removed 8 bases at V and 3 bases at J, leaving 3 bases unmatched. The CDR3 consists of 12 residues. The CDR3 sequence: CASSDRDYEQYF. CDR3 nucleotide sequence: TGTGCCAGCTCGGACAGGGACTACGAGCAGTACTTC.

The V call is TRBV9, the J call TRBJ2-1, with D unresolved. Trimming stripped 1 base from V and 0 bases from J, with 14 bases between. The germline V gene has CDR1 SGDLS and CDR2 YYNGEE. CDR3 length: 17 amino acids. The CDR3 DNA reads as TGTGCCAGCAGCGTATATCGGGCGGCCAGCTCCTACAATGAGCAGTTCTTC. Encoded protein: CASSVYRAASSYNEQFF.

V usage is TRBV4-1 and J usage is TRBJ1-2, with D possibly matching TRBD1 (5 bases). V was cut by 1 base and J by 4 bases, with 13 bases left in between. Germline V gene sequence: CDR1 MGHRA, CDR2 YSYEKL. The CDR3 is 15 residues long. The CDR3 DNA sequence: TGCGCCAGCAGCCAAGTTGTACAGGCGGTCTATGGCTACACCTTC. Protein product: CASSQVVQAVYGYTF.